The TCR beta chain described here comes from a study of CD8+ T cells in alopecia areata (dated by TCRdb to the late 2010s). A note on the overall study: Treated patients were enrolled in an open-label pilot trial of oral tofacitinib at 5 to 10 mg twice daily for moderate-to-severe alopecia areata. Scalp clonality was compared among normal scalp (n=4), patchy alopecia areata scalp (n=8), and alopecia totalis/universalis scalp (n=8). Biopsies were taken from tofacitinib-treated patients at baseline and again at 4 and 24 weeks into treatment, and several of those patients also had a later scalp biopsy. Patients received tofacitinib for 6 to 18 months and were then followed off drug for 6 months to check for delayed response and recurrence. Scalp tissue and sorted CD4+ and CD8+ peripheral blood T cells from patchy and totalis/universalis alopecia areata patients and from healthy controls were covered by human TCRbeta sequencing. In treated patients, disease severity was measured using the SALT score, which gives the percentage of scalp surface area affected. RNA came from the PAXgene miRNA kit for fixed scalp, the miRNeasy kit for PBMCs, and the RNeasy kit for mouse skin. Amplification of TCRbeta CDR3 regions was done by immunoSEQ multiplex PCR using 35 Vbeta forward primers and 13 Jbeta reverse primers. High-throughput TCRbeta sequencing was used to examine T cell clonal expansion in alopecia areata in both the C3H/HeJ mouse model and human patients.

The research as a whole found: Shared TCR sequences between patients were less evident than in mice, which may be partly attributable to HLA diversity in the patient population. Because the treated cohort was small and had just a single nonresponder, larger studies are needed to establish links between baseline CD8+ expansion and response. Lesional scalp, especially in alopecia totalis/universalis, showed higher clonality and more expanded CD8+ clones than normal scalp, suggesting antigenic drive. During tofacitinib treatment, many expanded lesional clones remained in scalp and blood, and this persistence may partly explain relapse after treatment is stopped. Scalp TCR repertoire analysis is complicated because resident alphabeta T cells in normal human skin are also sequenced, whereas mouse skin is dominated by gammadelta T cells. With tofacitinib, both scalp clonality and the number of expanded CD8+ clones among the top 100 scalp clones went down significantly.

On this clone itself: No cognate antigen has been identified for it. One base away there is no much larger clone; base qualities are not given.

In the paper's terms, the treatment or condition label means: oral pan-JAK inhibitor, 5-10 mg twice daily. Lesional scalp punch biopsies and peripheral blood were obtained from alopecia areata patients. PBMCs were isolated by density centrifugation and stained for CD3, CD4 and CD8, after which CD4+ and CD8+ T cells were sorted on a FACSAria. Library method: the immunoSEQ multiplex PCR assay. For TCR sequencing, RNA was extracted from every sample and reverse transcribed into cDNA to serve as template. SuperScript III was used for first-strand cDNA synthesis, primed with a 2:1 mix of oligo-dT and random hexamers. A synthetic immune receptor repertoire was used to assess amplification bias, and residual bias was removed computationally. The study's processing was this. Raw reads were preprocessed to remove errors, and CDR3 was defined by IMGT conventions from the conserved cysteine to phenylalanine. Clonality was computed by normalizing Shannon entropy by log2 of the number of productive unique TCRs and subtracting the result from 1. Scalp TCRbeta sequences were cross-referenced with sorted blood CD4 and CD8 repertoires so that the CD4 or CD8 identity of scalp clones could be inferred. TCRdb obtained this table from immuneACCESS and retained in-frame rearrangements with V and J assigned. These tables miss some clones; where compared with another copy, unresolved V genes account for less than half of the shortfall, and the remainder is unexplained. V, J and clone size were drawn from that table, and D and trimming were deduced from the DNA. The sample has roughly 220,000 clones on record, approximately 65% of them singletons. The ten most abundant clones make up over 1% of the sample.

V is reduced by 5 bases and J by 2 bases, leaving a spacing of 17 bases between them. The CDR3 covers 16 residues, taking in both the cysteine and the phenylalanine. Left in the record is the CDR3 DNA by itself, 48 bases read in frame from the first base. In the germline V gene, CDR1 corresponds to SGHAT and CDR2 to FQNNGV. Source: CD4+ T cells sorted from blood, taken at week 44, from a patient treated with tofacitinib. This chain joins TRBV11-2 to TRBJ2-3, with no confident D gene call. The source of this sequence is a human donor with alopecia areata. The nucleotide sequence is TGTGCCAGCAGCCTGAAGCTTGCAGAAATCACAGATACGCAGTATTTT. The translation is CASSLKLAEITDTQYF.